The rows below give T cell receptor beta chains drawn from one sample of a study of human T cells and chemical hapten exposure. TCRdb called the RACE reads again in MiXCR, with one record for every CDR3 protein. Of some 49,000 distinct CDR3 sequences listed, about 9.6% are singletons. The specimen was whole blood, collected in connection with sensitization to the hapten diphenylcyclopropenone (DPC). These receptors all stem from a woman aged 25-40 years with alopecia areata. Some clones in this sample may be carry-over from other donors' samples. The CDR3 runs from the conserved cysteine through the conserved F or W. D genes are given only for firm matches. Some rows have no size entry. The others give once, few or many, or a class for an expanded clone.

v_gene: TRBV19; j_gene: TRBJ1-1; d_gene: -; abundance: few; CDR3aa: CASREVGNTEAFF; CDR3nt: TGTGCCAGTAGAGAGGTCGGGAACACTGAAGCTTTCTTT
v_gene: TRBV5-1; j_gene: TRBJ2-5; d_gene: TRBD1; abundance: few; CDR3aa: CASSFGQGGETQYF; CDR3nt: TGCGCCAGCAGCTTTGGACAGGGGGGAGAGACCCAGTACTTC
v_gene: TRBV6-6; j_gene: TRBJ1-5; d_gene: TRBD1; abundance: many; CDR3aa: CASSPGQDPNQPQHF; CDR3nt: TGTGCCAGCAGTCCAGGACAGGACCCCAATCAGCCCCAGCATTTT
v_gene: TRBV5-1; j_gene: TRBJ1-6; d_gene: -; abundance: few; CDR3aa: CASSSSSNYNSPLHF; CDR3nt: TGCGCCAGCAGCTCCAGCAGCAACTATAATTCACCCCTCCACTTT
v_gene: TRBV20-1; j_gene: TRBJ1-5; d_gene: -; abundance: few; CDR3aa: CSARRQGFNQPQHF; CDR3nt: TGCAGTGCTAGAAGGCAGGGTTTCAATCAGCCCCAGCATTTT
v_gene: TRBV19; j_gene: TRBJ2-7; d_gene: -; abundance: few; CDR3aa: CASSIKGGLGTYEQYF; CDR3nt: TGTGCCAGTAGTATTAAGGGGGGGCTCGGAACCTACGAGCAGTACTTC
v_gene: TRBV7-8; j_gene: TRBJ1-5; d_gene: -; abundance: -; CDR3aa: CASSGARTTRNQPQHF; CDR3nt: TGTGCCAGCAGCGGGGCTAGGACAACCCGAAATCAGCCCCAGCATTTT
v_gene: TRBV10-2; j_gene: TRBJ2-3; d_gene: -; abundance: many; CDR3aa: CASSPTGTLDTQYF; CDR3nt: TGCGCCAGCAGTCCAACCGGGACCCTGGATACGCAGTATTTT
v_gene: TRBV6-5; j_gene: TRBJ1-1; d_gene: TRBD1; abundance: many; CDR3aa: CASSYSGQGGAFF; CDR3nt: TGTGCCAGCAGTTACTCCGGACAGGGTGGAGCTTTCTTT
v_gene: TRBV11-1; j_gene: TRBJ2-4; d_gene: TRBD1; abundance: -; CDR3aa: CASSFGTGAGTKNIQYF; CDR3nt: TGTGCCAGCAGCTTCGGAACAGGGGCTGGAACCAAAAACATTCAGTACTTC
v_gene: TRBV7-2; j_gene: TRBJ1-2; d_gene: -; abundance: many; CDR3aa: CASTIDRTNYGYTF; CDR3nt: TGTGCCAGCACCATTGACAGGACCAACTATGGCTACACCTTC
v_gene: TRBV9; j_gene: TRBJ1-3; d_gene: TRBD1; abundance: few; CDR3aa: CASSGDGQGRNTIYF; CDR3nt: TGTGCCAGCAGCGGCGACGGACAGGGCCGGAATACCATATATTTT
v_gene: TRBV2; j_gene: TRBJ1-5; d_gene: -; abundance: -; CDR3aa: CASSPGSHMGAQHF; CDR3nt: TGTGCCAGCAGTCCCGGATCCCATATGGGAGCCCAGCATTTT
v_gene: TRBV10-3; j_gene: TRBJ1-2; d_gene: -; abundance: few; CDR3aa: CAISSDGLNGGYTF; CDR3nt: TGTGCCATCAGCTCGGACGGCCTTAACGGGGGCTACACCTTC
v_gene: TRBV7-2; j_gene: TRBJ1-1; d_gene: TRBD1; abundance: few; CDR3aa: CASSVDRGTEAFF; CDR3nt: TGTGCCAGCAGCGTGGACAGGGGGACTGAAGCTTTCTTT
v_gene: TRBV12-3/TRBV12-4; j_gene: TRBJ2-2; d_gene: TRBD1; abundance: -; CDR3aa: CASSRPRDRAIDTGELFF; CDR3nt: TGTGCCAGCAGTCGGCCCCGGGACAGGGCCATTGACACCGGGGAGCTGTTTTTT
v_gene: TRBV7-6; j_gene: TRBJ2-1; d_gene: TRBD1; abundance: many; CDR3aa: CASSSPGQGGGEQFF; CDR3nt: TGTGCCAGCAGCTCACCCGGACAGGGGGGGGGTGAGCAGTTCTTC
v_gene: TRBV4-2; j_gene: TRBJ2-7; d_gene: TRBD1; abundance: few; CDR3aa: CASSLQGQEAYEQYF; CDR3nt: TGTGCCAGCAGCCTCCAGGGACAGGAAGCCTACGAGCAGTACTTC
v_gene: TRBV14; j_gene: TRBJ1-4; d_gene: -; abundance: many; CDR3aa: CASSLTQGEKLFF; CDR3nt: TGTGCCAGCAGCCTTACACAGGGAGAAAAACTGTTTTTT
v_gene: TRBV16; j_gene: TRBJ2-7; d_gene: TRBD1; abundance: -; CDR3aa: CASSPYSLGQGYEQYF; CDR3nt: TGTGCCAGCAGCCCTTACTCGTTGGGACAGGGTTACGAGCAGTACTTC
v_gene: TRBV20-1; j_gene: TRBJ2-7; d_gene: -; abundance: -; CDR3aa: CSAPSGAYEQYF; CDR3nt: TGCAGTGCCCCCTCGGGGGCCTACGAGCAGTACTTC
v_gene: TRBV5-4; j_gene: TRBJ2-7; d_gene: TRBD1; abundance: many; CDR3aa: CASSFGTAYEQYF; CDR3nt: TGTGCCAGCAGCTTTGGGACAGCCTACGAGCAGTACTTC
v_gene: TRBV5-1; j_gene: TRBJ2-6; d_gene: -; abundance: -; CDR3aa: CASSLELSGANVLTF; CDR3nt: TGCGCCAGCAGCCTCGAACTCTCTGGGGCCAACGTCCTGACTTTC
v_gene: TRBV7-2; j_gene: TRBJ1-4; d_gene: -; abundance: few; CDR3aa: CASSLGGQGLEKLFF; CDR3nt: TGTGCCAGCAGCTTAGGGGGCCAGGGGTTGGAAAAACTGTTTTTT
v_gene: TRBV2; j_gene: TRBJ1-6; d_gene: TRBD1; abundance: few; CDR3aa: CASRLTGGAPLHF; CDR3nt: TGTGCCAGCAGGCTAACAGGGGGCGCACCCCTCCACTTT
v_gene: TRBV12-3/TRBV12-4; j_gene: TRBJ2-1; d_gene: -; abundance: many; CDR3aa: CASSLDSYFSNEQFF; CDR3nt: TGTGCCAGCAGTTTAGACAGCTATTTTTCCAATGAGCAGTTCTTC
v_gene: TRBV12-3/TRBV12-4; j_gene: TRBJ2-5; d_gene: -; abundance: few; CDR3aa: CASSFGRETQYF; CDR3nt: TGTGCCAGCAGTTTCGGGCGGGAGACCCAGTACTTC
v_gene: TRBV18; j_gene: TRBJ2-3; d_gene: -; abundance: few; CDR3aa: CASSPSGTLSTDTQYF; CDR3nt: TGTGCCAGCTCACCTTCCGGGACACTCAGCACAGATACGCAGTATTTT
v_gene: TRBV5-4; j_gene: TRBJ1-1; d_gene: -; abundance: -; CDR3aa: CASSTDRYTEAFF; CDR3nt: TGTGCCAGCAGTACGGACAGATACACTGAAGCTTTCTTT
v_gene: TRBV6-1; j_gene: TRBJ1-5; d_gene: -; abundance: many; CDR3aa: CASTYMGDQPQHF; CDR3nt: TGTGCCAGCACCTACATGGGGGATCAGCCCCAGCATTTT
v_gene: TRBV2; j_gene: TRBJ1-4; d_gene: TRBD1; abundance: -; CDR3aa: CAKGQPGEKLFF; CDR3nt: TGTGCCAAGGGACAGCCTGGCGAAAAACTGTTTTTT
v_gene: TRBV6-6; j_gene: TRBJ2-6; d_gene: TRBD1; abundance: -; CDR3aa: CASSYSETGPDSSGANVLTF; CDR3nt: TGTGCCAGCAGTTACTCAGAGACAGGGCCCGATAGCTCTGGGGCCAACGTCCTGACTTTC
v_gene: TRBV12-3/TRBV12-4; j_gene: TRBJ2-7; d_gene: -; abundance: few; CDR3aa: CASSHTSHEQYF; CDR3nt: TGTGCCAGCAGTCATACCTCCCACGAGCAGTACTTC
v_gene: TRBV5-1; j_gene: TRBJ2-3; d_gene: -; abundance: once; CDR3aa: CASSLESGLWTDTQYF; CDR3nt: TGCGCCAGCAGCTTGGAAAGCGGCCTGTGGACTGATACGCAGTATTTT
v_gene: TRBV2; j_gene: TRBJ2-1; d_gene: -; abundance: few; CDR3aa: CASSTPRNAPLNEQFF; CDR3nt: TGTGCCAGCAGTACCCCCCGAAACGCTCCTCTTAATGAGCAGTTCTTC
v_gene: TRBV9; j_gene: TRBJ1-1; d_gene: TRBD1; abundance: few; CDR3aa: CASSPEGQGEAFF; CDR3nt: TGTGCCAGCAGCCCAGAGGGACAGGGTGAAGCTTTCTTT
v_gene: TRBV5-1; j_gene: TRBJ1-5; d_gene: -; abundance: -; CDR3aa: CARPRQPSPNQPQHF; CDR3nt: TGCGCCCGCCCCAGACAACCAAGCCCCAATCAGCCCCAGCATTTT
v_gene: TRBV27; j_gene: TRBJ2-2; d_gene: TRBD1; abundance: few; CDR3aa: CASSRKGTGETGELFF; CDR3nt: TGTGCCAGCAGTCGAAAAGGGACAGGGGAGACCGGGGAGCTGTTTTTT
v_gene: TRBV6-2/TRBV6-3; j_gene: TRBJ1-5; d_gene: -; abundance: many; CDR3aa: CASSYEPPVAQHF; CDR3nt: TGTGCCAGCAGTTACGAACCCCCTGTCGCCCAGCATTTT
v_gene: TRBV4-2; j_gene: TRBJ2-3; d_gene: TRBD2; abundance: many; CDR3aa: CASSPGTSGTDTQYF; CDR3nt: TGTGCCAGCAGCCCCGGGACTAGCGGCACAGATACGCAGTATTTT
v_gene: TRBV27; j_gene: TRBJ1-5; d_gene: -; abundance: -; CDR3aa: CASTSGRGGEPQHF; CDR3nt: TGTGCCAGCACCTCAGGAAGGGGAGGCGAGCCCCAGCATTTT
v_gene: TRBV24-1; j_gene: TRBJ2-1; d_gene: TRBD1; abundance: few; CDR3aa: CATSDPGQGARGEQFF; CDR3nt: TGTGCCACCAGTGATCCCGGACAGGGGGCGAGGGGTGAGCAGTTCTTC
v_gene: TRBV7-2; j_gene: TRBJ1-6; d_gene: -; abundance: few; CDR3aa: CASSLGSRGSPLHF; CDR3nt: TGTGCCAGCAGCTTAGGATCCAGAGGTTCACCCCTCCACTTT
v_gene: TRBV19; j_gene: TRBJ1-5; d_gene: -; abundance: few; CDR3aa: CASSMAGRWEPQHF; CDR3nt: TGTGCCAGTAGTATGGCAGGTAGATGGGAGCCCCAGCATTTT
v_gene: TRBV6-2/TRBV6-3; j_gene: TRBJ1-6; d_gene: TRBD1; abundance: many; CDR3aa: CASKDRRNSPLHF; CDR3nt: TGTGCCAGCAAGGACAGGCGAAATTCACCCCTCCACTTT
v_gene: TRBV20-1; j_gene: TRBJ2-3; d_gene: -; abundance: many; CDR3aa: CSAIQQRDTQYF; CDR3nt: TGCAGTGCCATCCAACAGAGAGATACGCAGTATTTT
v_gene: TRBV9; j_gene: TRBJ1-1; d_gene: -; abundance: few; CDR3aa: CASSVVSGGSEAFF; CDR3nt: TGTGCCAGCAGCGTAGTTTCCGGGGGGTCTGAAGCTTTCTTT
v_gene: TRBV29-1; j_gene: TRBJ1-3; d_gene: TRBD1; abundance: -; CDR3aa: CSARTGGTGNTIYF; CDR3nt: TGCAGCGCGAGGACAGGAGGCACTGGAAACACCATATATTTT
v_gene: TRBV7-2; j_gene: TRBJ1-6; d_gene: -; abundance: few; CDR3aa: CASNLSGGNSPLHF; CDR3nt: TGTGCCAGCAACCTCTCGGGGGGTAATTCACCCCTCCACTTT
v_gene: TRBV12-3/TRBV12-4; j_gene: TRBJ1-4; d_gene: -; abundance: -; CDR3aa: CASSLRGGGEKLFF; CDR3nt: TGTGCCAGCAGCTTGCGGGGGGGTGGGGAAAAACTGTTTTTT
v_gene: TRBV12-3/TRBV12-4; j_gene: TRBJ2-3; d_gene: -; abundance: many; CDR3aa: CASSPTILSTDTQYF; CDR3nt: TGTGCCAGCAGTCCCACCATTTTGTCCACAGATACGCAGTATTTT
v_gene: TRBV5-6; j_gene: TRBJ2-5; d_gene: -; abundance: few; CDR3aa: CASSFIVGAQETQYF; CDR3nt: TGTGCCAGCAGCTTCATCGTCGGGGCGCAAGAGACCCAGTACTTC
v_gene: TRBV12-3/TRBV12-4; j_gene: TRBJ2-5; d_gene: TRBD2; abundance: -; CDR3aa: CASTERLAGFSDQETQYF; CDR3nt: TGTGCCAGCACCGAAAGACTAGCGGGGTTTTCGGATCAAGAGACCCAGTACTTC